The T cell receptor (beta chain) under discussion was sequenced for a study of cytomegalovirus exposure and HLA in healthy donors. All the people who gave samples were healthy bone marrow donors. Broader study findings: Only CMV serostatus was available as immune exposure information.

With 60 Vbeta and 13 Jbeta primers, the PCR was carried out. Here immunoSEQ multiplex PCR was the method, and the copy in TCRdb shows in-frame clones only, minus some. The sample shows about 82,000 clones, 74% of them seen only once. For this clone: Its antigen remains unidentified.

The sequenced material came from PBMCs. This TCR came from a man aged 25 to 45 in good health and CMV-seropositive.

The CDR3 reads CASSPQTPPNSYTF. In DNA form, the CDR3 reads TGTGCCAGCTCACCCCAGACACCTCCGAATAGCTACACCTTC. The genes are TRBV18 and TRBJ1-2; D is unresolved. Per the germline V gene, CDR1 is KGHSH and CDR2 is LQKENI. The CDR3 is 14 residues long. V was clipped by 3 bases and J by 9 bases, with 17 bases between them.